The clone carrying this T cell receptor (beta chain) was seen once. As yet, its antigen is unknown. This sample is drawn from a study of cytomegalovirus exposure and HLA in healthy donors. Points from the study as a whole: Reportedly, a later analysis found an Asian-associated ancestry cluster had fewer N-insertions than the roughly 670-donor mean. With DRB1 most and HLA-C fewest, TCR association rates differed between HLA loci in a later analysis.

The PCR contained 60 Vbeta and 13 Jbeta primers. Sequenced by immunoSEQ multiplex PCR; TCRdb stores in-frame clones only, minus some. The data hold about 130,000 clones, with approximately 61% observed a single time. J was trimmed by 1 base and V by 5 bases; bases with no gene match: 6. The V gene's germline CDR1 is SGHTA and CDR2 FQGNSA. CDR3 length equals 15 residues. The material sequenced was PBMCs. This receptor was taken from a human donor in good health. The chain carries TRBV7-2 and TRBJ2-7, with TRBD1 identical over 9 bases. The CDR3 DNA sequence: TGTGCCAGCAGCCCGGACAGGGGAAAATCCTACGAGCAGTACTTC. Its translation: CASSPDRGKSYEQYF. Drawing the rest from reference TRBV7-2 and TRBJ2-7, the complete variable domain is GAGVSQSPSNKVTEKGKDVELRCDPISGHTALYWYRQSLGQGLEFLIYFQGNSAPDKSGLPSDRFSAERTGGSVSTLTIQRTQQEDSAVYLCASSPDRGKSYEQYFGPGTRLTVT.